A single sample is the source of the 2 T cell receptor beta chains below, sequenced in a study of cytomegalovirus exposure and HLA in healthy donors. It was with 60 Vbeta and 13 Jbeta primers that the PCR ran. Clones were sequenced by immunoSEQ multiplex PCR, and TCRdb holds only the in-frame ones, with some missing. The sample contains some 190,000 clones, about four fifths of which appear only once. The sequencing sample was made of PBMCs. The receptors were gathered from a woman in her twenties or thirties in good health and CMV-seronegative.

The chain couples TRBV27 to TRBJ2-1, with 9 bases that match TRBD1. The germline gives CDR1 MNHEY, CDR2 SMNVEV (reference sequence). The CDR3 runs 17 residues. With 0 bases clipped from V and 8 bases from J, the junction kept 11 bases outside the gene matches. Written as DNA, the CDR3 is TGTGCCAGCAGTTTATCGATTCGTATACAGGGGGCCGATGAGCAGTTCTTC. Protein product: CASSLSIRIQGADEQFF.

The V call is TRBV6-5, the J call TRBJ1-2; no reliable D call. The V and J ends lost 5 bases and 4 bases respectively, with 14 bases between them. The CDR3 sequence is 14 residues long. CDR1 is MNHEY, CDR2 SVGAGI, per germline. CDR3 amino acids: CASSQTGIFYGYTF. The CDR3 nucleotides read TGTGCCAGCAGTCAGACCGGGATATTCTATGGCTACACCTTC.